One and the same sample provided the 5 T cell receptor beta chains below, sequenced in a study of blood T cells in healthy people across ages. Through a sample-barcoded 5' primer and a J-beta primer mix, a second PCR was run for roughly 6 to 11 cycles. From the 5' RACE reads, TCRdb called clonotypes with MiXCR, one entry per CDR3 protein. The sample lists some 750,000 distinct CDR3 sequences, approximately 21% seen once, with less than 25% in the top ten. What was sequenced was blood. The receptors were sampled from a man aged 70 or older in good health.

This rearrangement joins TRBV29-1 to TRBJ1-2; tentative D call: TRBD1 (6 bases). Germline assignment: CDR1 SQVTM and CDR2 ANQGSEA. The ends were cut back, 0 bases at V and 0 bases at J, with 17 bases in the middle. The CDR3 totals 17 residues. CDR3 protein: CSVEDRGTGKTNYGYTF. In DNA, the CDR3 is TGCAGCGTTGAAGATCGGGGCACAGGGAAGACTAACTATGGCTACACCTTC.

This clonotype showed up just a few times. The chain joins TRBV5-1 to TRBJ2-3; D is unclear. Germline CDR1 is SGHRS and CDR2 is YFSETQ. This CDR3 has 16 residues. Trimming cost V 2 bases and J 4 bases, with 17 bases left between them. CDR3 in amino acids: CASSFDLLTGPDTQYF. CDR3 in DNA: TGCGCCAGCAGCTTCGACTTACTCACTGGCCCAGATACGCAGTATTTT. The full variable domain, in which reference TRBV5-1 and TRBJ2-3 provide the parts outside the CDR3, is KAGVTQTPRYLIKTRGQQVTLSCSPISGHRSVSWYQQTPGQGLQFLFEYFSETQRNKGNFPGRFSGRQFSNSRSEMNVSTLELGDSALYLCASSFDLLTGPDTQYFGPGTRLTVL.

The V gene is TRBV5-1, the J gene TRBJ2-5; D gene unclear. The CDR3 runs to 14 residues. Trimming shortened V by 0 bases and J by 5 bases, and 11 bases separated the two germline ends. Germline V gene lookup returns CDR1 SGHRS and CDR2 YFSETQ. The CDR3 bases are TGCGCCAGCAGCTTGGTGTCTTATTCGGAGACCCAGTACTTC. Translated, it gives CASSLVSYSETQYF.

V gene TRBV20-1 combines with J gene TRBJ2-5; D gene unclear. The CDR3 is made up of 11 amino acids. Germline CDR1 is DFQATT and CDR2 is SNEGSKA (reference sequence). The ends were cut back, 7 bases at V and 5 bases at J, with 11 bases in the middle. This chain's CDR3 is CSVPGGETQYF. CDR3 DNA sequence: TGCAGTGTCCCCGGTGGGGAGACCCAGTACTTC.

The gene calls are TRBV19 and TRBJ1-2; 7 positions agree with TRBD1. The CDR3 consists of 12 residues. The J segment lost 10 bases and the V segment lost 1 base, leaving 3 bases of the junction unmatched. Germline V gene data show CDR1 as LNHDA and CDR2 as SQIVND (reference sequence). CDR3 sequence (DNA): TGTGCCAGTAGTATAGTGGGGACAGTCTACACCTTC. This sequence encodes CASSIVGTVYTF.